This entry describes one TCR beta chain. The data stem from a study of blood T cells in healthy people across ages. The use of a sample-barcoded 5' primer and a J-beta primer mix characterized a second PCR of roughly 6 to 11 cycles. TCRdb used MiXCR to reprocess the 5' RACE reads, holding one entry per CDR3 protein. The table has approximately 1,000,000 distinct CDR3 sequences, about two fifths seen once. The J segment lost 7 bases and the V segment lost 3 bases, leaving 16 bases of the junction unmatched. This CDR3 comprises 18 residues. Germline V lookup: CDR1 KGHSH, CDR2 LQKENI. This clonotype was sampled from a man aged 18 to 29 in good health. Sequences were obtained from blood. The chain carries TRBV18 and TRBJ1-1; 11 nucleotides agree with TRBD1. The CDR3 sequence: CASSPTNQGTGGWSEAFF. The CDR3 bases are TGTGCCAGCTCACCTACCAACCAGGGGACAGGGGGGTGGAGTGAAGCTTTCTTT.